Sequencing of this TCR beta chain was carried out in a study of blood T cell repertoires in COVID-19. Overall study: Both acute and convalescent COVID-19 samples were obtained from the United States, Italy and Spain. Sources were T cells, B-cell-depleted T cells, or PBMCs; the material itself was cDNA or gDNA.

The CDR3 extends over 15 amino acids. The V gene lost 7 bases and the J gene lost 2 bases, with 17 bases spanning the gap. As handled by the study authors: Estimation of nucleated cell counts relied on the amplification of reference gene primers. Only in-frame clones appear in the TCRdb table, and some are missing; sequencing was by immunoSEQ multiplex PCR. That table supplies the V and J calls and clone size; D and trimming were determined from the DNA. The table includes more than 100,000 clones, over 70% detected once. The chain links TRBV23-1 to TRBJ1-1; D might be TRBD1 (5 bases). TRBV23-1 is an open reading frame whose function is uncertain. The TCR originated in a man aged 50 or older with active COVID-19. Sequenced material: peripheral blood. The CDR3 sequence is CASIPPGGVNTEAFF. CDR3 DNA: TGCGCCAGCATCCCTCCGGGGGGGGTTAACACTGAAGCTTTCTTT.